This TCR beta chain was retrieved from a study of blood T cell repertoires in COVID-19. The CDR3 totals 15 residues. The germline gives CDR1 SGHVS, CDR2 FQNEAQ. The J segment lost 3 bases and the V segment lost 5 bases, leaving 6 bases of the junction unmatched. The assay was immunoSEQ multiplex PCR, and TCRdb's table has in-frame clones only and misses some. The sample holds approximately 200,000 clones; approximately 92% are singletons and the top ten take approximately 3.5%. Sequencing was carried out using PBMCs or T cells enriched from blood (not recorded which). The rearrangement links TRBV7-8 to TRBJ2-2; 7 bases are shared with TRBD2. The origin of this receptor is a woman under 30 in a cohort exposed to, infected with or recovered from COVID-19 (not recorded which). The CDR3 sequence: CASSRAGLYTGELFF. The CDR3 DNA follows: TGTGCCAGCAGCCGAGCGGGGCTATACACCGGGGAGCTGTTTTTT.